These 31 T cell receptor beta chains were all obtained from the same sample, sequenced in a study of cytomegalovirus exposure and HLA in healthy donors. PCR primers comprised 60 Vbeta and 13 Jbeta primers. Profiling relied on immunoSEQ multiplex PCR, and the TCRdb table lists in-frame clones only, not all of them. The sample includes more than 60,000 clones. Sequencing input: PBMCs. Receptors were obtained from a boy aged 5 to 17 in good health and CMV-seronegative.

V gene TRBV9 combines with J gene TRBJ2-6, with 12 positions matching TRBD1. The CDR3 consists of 19 residues. The V and J ends lost 0 bases and 2 bases, in that order; junction bases with no gene match: 6. Germline V gene lookup returns CDR1 SGDLS and CDR2 YYNGEE. DNA for the CDR3: TGTGCCAGCAGCGTAGCACTGGGACAGGGGGCCCCTGGGGCCAACGTCCTGACTTTC. Amino acids: CASSVALGQGAPGANVLTF.

The chain uses TRBV19 and TRBJ2-7; 8 positions agree with TRBD1. Germline assignment: CDR1 LNHDA and CDR2 SQIVND (reference sequence). This CDR3 region has 16 residues. V was clipped by 3 bases and J by 2 bases; unmatched bases: 9. CDR3 amino acids: CASSIDRGPSAYEQYF. In nucleotides, the CDR3 is TGTGCCAGTAGTATCGACAGGGGCCCCAGCGCCTACGAGCAGTACTTC.

The V gene is TRBV6-6, the J gene TRBJ1-4, with a tentative D call TRBD1 (5 bases). V gave up 4 bases and J gave up 8 bases, with 14 bases separating them. This CDR3 is 14 amino acids long. The V gene's germline CDR1 is MNHNY and CDR2 SVGAGI (reference sequence). The DNA for the CDR3 is TGTGCCAGCAGTTTAAGGGGTGTGGGAGAAAAACTGTTTTTT. It specifies CASSLRGVGEKLFF.

The chain recombines TRBV9 with TRBJ2-3; TRBD2 aligns across 9 bases. The CDR3 totals 16 residues. CDR1 is SGDLS and CDR2 is YYNGEE in the germline V gene. The ends lost 0 bases at V and 4 bases at J; junction bases unmatched: 6. Written as DNA, the CDR3 is TGTGCCAGCAGCGTAGATAGCGGGGGACCCGCAGATACGCAGTATTTT. Amino acids: CASSVDSGGPADTQYF.

V and J are TRBV7-2 and TRBJ1-2, with D unresolved. The CDR3 has 19 amino acids. Deletions cut 2 bases from V and 3 bases from J, with 25 bases between. CDR1 and CDR2 from the germline V gene are SGHTA and FQGNSA. CDR3 nucleotides: TGTGCCAGCAGCTTATCGCCGAGGGTGGACGGCCTCGTATACTATGGCTACACCTTC. Translating it yields CASSLSPRVDGLVYYGYTF.

The chain combines TRBV11-2 with TRBJ2-1; TRBD1 aligns across 7 bases. CDR1 and CDR2 (germline): SGHAT, FQNNGV. The CDR3 has 15 residues. V gave up 6 bases and J gave up 6 bases; unmatched junction bases: 11. CDR3 bases: TGTGCCAGCAGTCCTCGACAGGGCGGAGGCAATGAGCAGTTCTTC. Amino acids: CASSPRQGGGNEQFF.

This chain joins TRBV5-4 and TRBJ2-1; the D gene is possibly TRBD1 (6 bases). Trimming took 2 bases from V and 9 from J, leaving 9 bases between them. This CDR3 contains 12 residues. Per the germline V gene, CDR1 is SGHNT and CDR2 is YYREEE (reference sequence). For the CDR3, the DNA is TGTGCCAGCAGCTTAGGGGGAGTTGAGCAGTTCTTC. Amino acid sequence: CASSLGGVEQFF.

The V gene is TRBV5-1, the J gene TRBJ2-1; possible D gene TRBD2, 5 bases. CDR3 length equals 15 residues. The V gene lost 1 base and the J gene lost 2 bases, with 10 bases spanning the gap. Germline assignment: CDR1 SGHRS and CDR2 YFSETQ. CDR3 in DNA: TGCGCCAGCAGCTTGCCTGGAGGTACCTACAATGAGCAGTTCTTC. Amino acid sequence: CASSLPGGTYNEQFF.

This rearrangement joins TRBV19 to TRBJ2-1; TRBD1 is a possible D gene (5 bases). The CDR3 runs to 15 residues. Germline CDR1 and CDR2: LNHDA and SQIVND (reference sequence). The ends were cut back, 1 base at V and 3 bases at J, with 10 bases in the middle. DNA for the CDR3: TGTGCCAGTAGTATAGCAGGGATTAGCTACAATGAGCAGTTCTTC. It yields the protein CASSIAGISYNEQFF.

The chain combines TRBV30 with TRBJ1-2; no reliable D call. CDR3 length: 12 residues. V was pared by 7 bases and J by 6 bases, with 15 bases between. CDR1 GTSNPN and CDR2 SVGIG come from the germline V gene (reference sequence). CDR3 coding DNA: TGTGCCTCCCAAGCAGGTTTTCATGGCTACACCTTC. It specifies CASQAGFHGYTF.

The rearrangement links TRBV4-1 to TRBJ1-6; possible D gene TRBD1, 6 bases. Germline loops: CDR1 MGHRA, CDR2 YSYEKL. The V gene lost 5 bases and the J gene lost 9 bases, with 14 bases spanning the gap. This CDR3 contains 14 residues. The CDR3: CASSAQGRISPLHF. The CDR3 bases are TGCGCCAGCAGCGCACAGGGTAGAATTTCACCCCTCCACTTT.

This chain's CDR3 is CASSLARDRSEEKLFF. CDR3 nucleotides: TGCGCCAGCAGCTTGGCACGGGACAGGTCGGAAGAAAAACTGTTTTTT. This chain joins TRBV5-1 and TRBJ1-4; TRBD1 matches at 8 bases. The CDR3 is 16 residues long. V lost 0 bases to trimming and J lost 8 bases; unmatched junction nucleotides: 9. CDR1 is SGHRS and CDR2 is YFSETQ in the germline V gene.

The V call is TRBV5-1, the J call TRBJ1-2; D is perhaps TRBD1 (5 bases). Germline V gene data show CDR1 as SGHRS and CDR2 as YFSETQ. V was trimmed by 5 bases and J by 8 bases, leaving 19 bases between them. CDR3 length equals 14 residues. For the CDR3, the DNA is TGCGCCAGCAGTCAAACCCAGCAGGGTAAGGGCTACACCTTC. It translates to CASSQTQQGKGYTF.

The rearrangement links TRBV4-2 to TRBJ2-2; no firm D call. The length of the CDR3 is 15 residues. Germline CDR1 LGHNA, CDR2 YNFKEQ. V was cut by 3 bases and J by 1 base, with 9 bases left in between. The CDR3 spells CASSQLSRNTGELFF. Here the CDR3 DNA reads TGTGCCAGCAGCCAGTTATCCAGGAACACCGGGGAGCTGTTTTTT.

This chain joins TRBV2 and TRBJ2-7; possibly TRBD2 for D (5 bases). V was pared by 3 bases and J by 6 bases, with 12 bases between. The CDR3 extends over 13 amino acids. Germline values: CDR1 SNHLY, CDR2 FYNNEI. CDR3 DNA sequence: TGTGCCAGCAGTGACCCTAGCTTCCGCGAGCAGTACTTC. Protein: CASSDPSFREQYF.

The chain combines TRBV25-1 with TRBJ1-2; TRBD1 matches at 9 bases. Losses at the gene ends were 4 bases for V and 5 bases for J; bases not matched to a gene: 2. Germline CDR1 reads MGHDK; CDR2 reads SYGVNS. The CDR3 sequence is 13 residues long. CDR3 bases: TGTGCCAGCAGTGGGACAGGGGAATATGGCTACACCTTC. This gives the protein CASSGTGEYGYTF.

This sequence joins TRBV6-5 and TRBJ2-7; TRBD1 matches 7 bases. J was trimmed by 4 bases and V by 6 bases; bases with no gene match: 6. Germline V gives CDR1 MNHEY, CDR2 SVGAGI. This CDR3 has 13 residues. CDR3 loop: CASRPGQTYEQYF. The CDR3 coding sequence is TGTGCCAGCAGACCGGGACAGACTTACGAGCAGTACTTC.

As DNA, the CDR3 is TGTGCCTGGAGCGCCGGGACAGGGAGCTACAATGAGCAGTTCTTC. It codes for CAWSAGTGSYNEQFF. The chain uses TRBV30 and TRBJ2-1; 9 bases are a match to TRBD1. The CDR3 extends over 15 amino acids. V trimming: 3 bases; J trimming: 3 bases; junction bases outside the gene matches: 6. CDR1 is GTSNPN and CDR2 is SVGIG in the germline V gene (reference sequence).

The J gene is TRBJ2-7, the V gene TRBV5-4, with 8 bases aligning to TRBD1. V lost 3 bases, J lost 4 bases, and 6 bases stayed unmatched. The germline CDR1 and CDR2 sequences are SGHNT and YYREEE (reference sequence). This CDR3 has 14 residues. The CDR3 protein is CASSSQGARYEQYF. CDR3 nucleotides: TGTGCCAGCAGCTCGCAGGGGGCGCGGTACGAGCAGTACTTC.

The chain couples TRBV6-5 to TRBJ1-1; unclear D gene. Trimming removed 6 bases at V and 6 bases at J, with 8 bases between. CDR3 length equals 11 residues. Germline V gives CDR1 MNHEY, CDR2 SVGAGI. The CDR3 region is CASSPGAEAFF. In nucleotides, the CDR3 is TGTGCCAGCAGCCCCGGGGCTGAAGCTTTCTTT.

The rearrangement links TRBV9 to TRBJ2-7, with TRBD1 matching 8 bases. The V gene's germline CDR1 is SGDLS and CDR2 YYNGEE. CDR3 length equals 13 residues. J gave up 6 bases and V 2 bases, and 4 bases lay outside the gene matches. CDR3 coding DNA: TGTGCCAGCAGCGTTTCAACAGGGGGCGAGCAGTACTTC. This codes for CASSVSTGGEQYF.

The chain couples TRBV7-9 to TRBJ1-1, with D perhaps matching TRBD1 (5 bases). From germline, CDR1 is SEHNR and CDR2 FQNEAQ (reference sequence). Trimming took 3 bases from V and 5 from J, leaving 13 bases between them. This CDR3 has 14 residues. CDR3 sequence: CASSFRSGGTEAFF. The CDR3, as DNA: TGTGCCAGCAGCTTCAGATCTGGGGGGACTGAAGCTTTCTTT.

The V call is TRBV30, the J call TRBJ2-1, with D perhaps TRBD1 (5 bases). Germline V gives CDR1 GTSNPN, CDR2 SVGIG (reference sequence). The V gene lost 3 bases and the J gene lost 6 bases, with 15 bases spanning the gap. The CDR3 length is 14 residues. CDR3 protein: CAWRIRDDFNEQFF. Here the CDR3 DNA reads TGTGCCTGGAGAATCAGGGATGATTTCAATGAGCAGTTCTTC.

The chain carries TRBV15 and TRBJ2-7; 10 bases are shared with TRBD1. The CDR3 runs 17 residues. J was trimmed by 2 bases and V by 4 bases; bases with no gene match: 11. Germline V gene lookup returns CDR1 LNHNV and CDR2 YYDKDF (reference sequence). CDR3 bases: TGTGCCACCAGCACCCCGAGACAGGGGGCGGTAACCTACGAGCAGTACTTC. This gives the protein CATSTPRQGAVTYEQYF. The whole variable domain, filled in from reference TRBV15 and TRBJ2-7, reads DAMVIQNPRYQVTQFGKPVTLSCSQTLNHNVMYWYQQKSSQAPKLLFHYYDKDFNNEADTPDNFQSRRPNTSFCFLDIRSPGLGDTAMYLCATSTPRQGAVTYEQYFGPGTRLTVT.

The genes are TRBV15 and TRBJ1-4, with D tentatively TRBD1 (5 bases). Germline lookup yields CDR1 LNHNV and CDR2 YYDKDF (reference sequence). The length of the CDR3 is 14 residues. Trimming shortened V by 0 bases and J by 7 bases, and 9 bases separated the two germline ends. This chain's CDR3 is CATSREQAAEKLFF. The CDR3, as DNA: TGTGCCACCAGCAGAGAACAGGCCGCTGAAAAACTGTTTTTT.

The rearrangement links TRBV19 to TRBJ1-2; 8 bases are shared with TRBD1. CDR3 length equals 14 residues. CDR1 is LNHDA, CDR2 SQIVND, per germline (reference sequence). J was trimmed by 1 base and V by 3 bases; bases with no gene match: 1. The DNA for the CDR3 is TGTGCCAGTAGTATCGACAGGGGTAACTATGGCTACACCTTC. Translation gives CASSIDRGNYGYTF.

The chain is built from TRBV5-1 and TRBJ1-2; 10 nucleotides line up with TRBD1. The CDR3 has 15 residues. Germline assignment: CDR1 SGHRS and CDR2 YFSETQ. Trimming at V came to 0 bases and at J to 1 base, leaving 0 bases not matched to a gene. This CDR3 reads CASSLGTGGNYGYTF. The CDR3 DNA follows: TGCGCCAGCAGCTTGGGGACAGGGGGTAACTATGGCTACACCTTC.

The genes are TRBV25-1 and TRBJ2-1; 10 bases agree with TRBD2. CDR1 is MGHDK, CDR2 SYGVNS, per germline. Trimming took 5 bases from V and 3 from J; bases not matched to a gene: 7. The CDR3 extends over 16 amino acids. This CDR3 reads CASSKPGLADYNEQFF. CDR3 sequence (DNA): TGTGCCAGCAGTAAGCCAGGACTAGCGGACTACAATGAGCAGTTCTTC.

The rearrangement joins TRBV5-1 to TRBJ2-5, with a possible D match to TRBD2 (6 bases). Trimming cost V 3 bases and J 2 bases, with 8 bases left between them. This CDR3 contains 13 residues. The V gene's germline CDR1 is SGHRS and CDR2 YFSETQ. This chain's CDR3 is CASSSGGQETQYF. CDR3 DNA: TGCGCCAGCAGCTCCGGGGGACAAGAGACCCAGTACTTC.

J is TRBJ2-2 and V is TRBV5-1; the match to TRBD2 covers 7 bases. Germline V gene data show CDR1 as SGHRS and CDR2 as YFSETQ. The trim removed 4 bases at V and 8 bases at J, leaving 5 bases unmatched. The CDR3 has 13 amino acids. CDR3 region: CASSRTRGGELFF. As DNA, the CDR3 is TGCGCCAGCAGCAGGACTAGAGGAGGGGAGCTGTTTTTT.

The chain employs TRBV6-1 and TRBJ1-2; D might be TRBD1 (5 bases). CDR3 length: 15 amino acids. The ends were cut back, 2 bases at V and 5 bases at J, with 15 bases in the middle. The germline V gene has CDR1 MNHNS and CDR2 SASEGT. CDR3 region: CASSEIGASRYGYTF. The DNA of the CDR3 is TGTGCCAGCAGTGAAATAGGGGCAAGTAGATATGGCTACACCTTC.